The 31 T cell receptor beta chains in this list originate from one sample, sequenced in a study of shared clonotypes between healthy human individuals. Sequencing used immunoSEQ multiplex PCR; TCRdb keeps in-frame clones, though not all of them. Among about 1 million clones listed, more than 65% were seen once. The sample comprised memory CD4+ T cells sorted from blood. The subset is: CD45RA-negative fraction. The source is a man aged 18 to 29 in good health.

The rearrangement links TRBV23-1 to TRBJ1-1; possible D gene TRBD1, 5 bases. TRBV23-1 is an ORF; its function is uncertain. Trimming removed 8 bases from V and 1 base from J, with 11 bases in between. There are 13 residues in the CDR3. As DNA, the CDR3 is TGCGCCAGCCCGGGAGACAGGAACACTGAAGCTTTCTTT. Translating it yields CASPGDRNTEAFF.

This chain links TRBV6-5 with TRBJ2-1; D perhaps matches TRBD2 (5 bases). The CDR3 consists of 14 residues. The V end lost 4 bases, the J end lost 12 bases, and 19 bases lay between the germline ends. The germline gives CDR1 MNHEY, CDR2 SVGAGI. Written as DNA, the CDR3 is TGTGCCAGCAGTTCGACCTCGGACTGGACCCCGCAGTTCTTC. Amino acids: CASSSTSDWTPQFF.

This chain uses TRBV2 with TRBJ2-5; 10 bases align to TRBD2. The length of the CDR3 is 16 residues. V shed 4 bases and J 0 bases; nucleotides not matched to a gene: 5. Germline lookup yields CDR1 SNHLY and CDR2 FYNNEI. The CDR3 bases are TGTGCCAGCAGTGGGGGGACTAGCGTGTACCAAGAGACCCAGTACTTC. Translation: CASSGGTSVYQETQYF.

The chain links TRBV10-3 to TRBJ1-5; D might be TRBD1 (6 bases). Trimming removed 6 bases from V and 7 bases from J, with 13 bases in between. The germline V gene has CDR1 ENHRY and CDR2 SYGVKD. The CDR3 has 13 amino acids. CDR3 loop: CAISGDTAQPQHF. CDR3 DNA: TGTGCCATCAGCGGGGACACGGCCCAGCCCCAGCATTTT.

This chain links TRBV6-5 with TRBJ2-5; D might be TRBD1 (5 bases). Germline CDR1 and CDR2: MNHEY and SVGAGI. V was shortened by 6 bases and J by 7 bases, with 15 bases between the two germline ends. The CDR3 covers 13 residues. The CDR3 loop is CASSGLGARTQYF. CDR3 coding DNA: TGTGCCAGCAGCGGTCTAGGGGCCAGGACCCAGTACTTC.

The rearrangement joins TRBV6-1 to TRBJ1-5; unclear D gene. Germline V gene data show CDR1 as MNHNS and CDR2 as SASEGT. The CDR3 runs 14 residues. V was pared by 0 bases and J by 7 bases, with 10 bases between. In DNA form, the CDR3 reads TGTGCCAGCAGTGAAGCCCGGGGTCCCCAGCCCCAGCATTTT. It specifies CASSEARGPQPQHF.

The rearrangement links TRBV18 to TRBJ1-5, with a tentative D call TRBD1 (5 bases). V was pared by 3 bases and J by 6 bases, with 18 bases between. The CDR3 has 16 residues. CDR1 and CDR2 (germline): KGHSH, LQKENI. The DNA of the CDR3 is TGTGCCAGCTCACCCGGCAGGGTTCTCGGCGTTCAGCCCCAGCATTTT. Residues: CASSPGRVLGVQPQHF. Together with reference TRBV18 and TRBJ1-5, the CDR3 gives the full variable domain: NAGVMQNPRHLVRRRGQEARLRCSPMKGHSHVYWYRQLPEEGLKFMVYLQKENIIDESGMPKERFSAEFPKEGPSILRIQQVVRGDSAAYFCASSPGRVLGVQPQHFGDGTRLSIL.

About this clone: One base away lies a much larger clone, so this may be a sequencing read error. The sample carries other DNA sequences with the same CDR3. The chain is built from TRBV6-5 and TRBJ1-3; D not resolved. Between the trimmed V and J ends, which lost 4 bases and 2 bases, there was a span of 12 bases. CDR3 length: 15 amino acids. Germline V gene lookup returns CDR1 MNHEY and CDR2 SVGAGI. CDR3 residues: CASSSLSTPGNTIYF. CDR3 DNA sequence: TGTGCCAGCAGTTCCCTATCAACACCTGGAAACACCATATATTTT.

The rearrangement joins TRBV29-1 to TRBJ2-7; D remains ambiguous. This CDR3 comprises 13 residues. The germline V and J ends were trimmed by 6 bases and 4 bases, with 16 bases remaining between them. Per the germline V gene, CDR1 is SQVTM and CDR2 is ANQGSEA. The CDR3 spells CSVRSPANYEQYF. In nucleotides, the CDR3 is TGCAGCGTGCGGTCCCCGGCTAATTACGAGCAGTACTTC.

This rearrangement joins TRBV30 to TRBJ1-1, with 12 bases fitting TRBD1. This CDR3 spans 15 amino acids. Unmatched junction bases numbered 9, after V lost 1 base and J lost 9 bases. In germline, CDR1 is GTSNPN, CDR2 SVGIG (reference sequence). Here the CDR3 DNA reads TGTGCCTGGAGTGGCTCGGGACAGGGGGCCGGGAAAGCTTTCTTT. It codes for CAWSGSGQGAGKAFF.

The rearrangement joins TRBV11-2 to TRBJ2-7; TRBD1 matches at 7 bases. The junction had 14 bases not matched to a gene; V was cut back by 6 bases and J by 3 bases. Germline CDR1 reads SGHAT; CDR2 reads FQNNGV. The CDR3 spans 16 residues. The CDR3 coding sequence is TGTGCCAGCAGAGGGGACAGCATACTCCTCTTCTACGAGCAGTACTTC. It codes for CASRGDSILLFYEQYF.

The V and J genes are TRBV7-2 and TRBJ1-6; 9 nucleotides align to TRBD1. The germline V gene has CDR1 SGHTA and CDR2 FQGNSA. The length of the CDR3 is 16 residues. J was trimmed by 5 bases and V by 3 bases; bases with no gene match: 5. CDR3 sequence (DNA): TGTGCCAGCAGCTTTACAGGGGGCGGAAATAATTCACCCCTCCACTTT. Translated, it gives CASSFTGGGNNSPLHF.

The chain employs TRBV7-6 and TRBJ2-7; D is ambiguous. The germline V gene has CDR1 SGHVS and CDR2 FNYEAQ. V was clipped by 5 bases and J by 5 bases, with 13 bases between them. The CDR3 loop spans 13 amino acids. CDR3 loop: CASSALQLHEQYF. DNA for the CDR3: TGTGCCAGCAGCGCACTTCAACTCCACGAGCAGTACTTC.

The chain joins TRBV19 to TRBJ1-5; 8 positions match TRBD1. The germline V gene encodes CDR1 LNHDA and CDR2 SQIVND (reference sequence). CDR3 length: 15 amino acids. The V and J ends lost 1 base and 5 bases, in that order; junction bases with no gene match: 4. The CDR3 coding sequence is TGTGCCAGTAGTATAGTTGCAGGGGGCTATCAGCCCCAGCATTTT. Encoded protein: CASSIVAGGYQPQHF. Full variable domain (missing parts from reference TRBV19 and TRBJ1-5): DGGITQSPKYLFRKEGQNVTLSCEQNLNHDAMYWYRQDPGQGLRLIYYSQIVNDFQKGDIAEGYSVSREKKESFPLTVTSAQKNPTAFYLCASSIVAGGYQPQHFGDGTRLSIL.

V gene TRBV18 combines with J gene TRBJ1-1; the D is unclear. V was shortened by 2 bases and J by 3 bases, with 10 bases between the two germline ends. The CDR3 totals 14 residues. CDR1 and CDR2 (germline): KGHSH, LQKENI. The CDR3 DNA reads TGTGCCAGCTCACCATTCGCGGGTGACACTGAAGCTTTCTTT. This codes for CASSPFAGDTEAFF. Full variable domain (missing parts from reference TRBV18 and TRBJ1-1): NAGVMQNPRHLVRRRGQEARLRCSPMKGHSHVYWYRQLPEEGLKFMVYLQKENIIDESGMPKERFSAEFPKEGPSILRIQQVVRGDSAAYFCASSPFAGDTEAFFGQGTRLTVV.

The V and J genes are TRBV18 and TRBJ2-1, with D perhaps matching TRBD2 (6 bases). V was clipped by 2 bases and J by 1 base, with 15 bases between them. This CDR3 is built from 17 residues. Germline V gene sequence: CDR1 KGHSH, CDR2 LQKENI. The CDR3 DNA sequence: TGTGCCAGCTCACCATATTCCGTCGGGGGTTCCTACAATGAGCAGTTCTTC. It codes for CASSPYSVGGSYNEQFF. The full variable domain, its missing parts supplied by reference TRBV18 and TRBJ2-1, is NAGVMQNPRHLVRRRGQEARLRCSPMKGHSHVYWYRQLPEEGLKFMVYLQKENIIDESGMPKERFSAEFPKEGPSILRIQQVVRGDSAAYFCASSPYSVGGSYNEQFFGPGTRLTVL.

With regard to this clone: At the DNA level, this CDR3 is encoded by other sequences in the same sample as well. The chain employs TRBV5-1 and TRBJ2-7, with D possibly being TRBD2 (5 bases). The CDR3 spans 14 residues. V was pared by 4 bases and J by 1 base, with 12 bases between. The germline CDR1 and CDR2 sequences are SGHRS and YFSETQ. CDR3 nucleotides: TGCGCCAGCAGCCCATCAGGAGGTTCCTACGAGCAGTACTTC. Protein: CASSPSGGSYEQYF.

V usage is TRBV11-2 and J usage is TRBJ2-5; TRBD2 is a possible D gene (5 bases). Per the germline V gene, CDR1 is SGHAT and CDR2 is FQNNGV. The CDR3 has 13 amino acids. V was trimmed by 7 bases and J by 2 bases, leaving 11 bases between them. CDR3 loop: CASTEGRQETQYF. CDR3 coding DNA: TGTGCCAGCACTGAGGGAAGGCAAGAGACCCAGTACTTC.

Only a few counts were recorded for this clone. The chain carries TRBV18 and TRBJ2-1, with D unresolved. The CDR3 sequence is 14 residues long. Germline CDR1 and CDR2: KGHSH and LQKENI. V shed 3 bases and J shed 5 bases, with 11 bases lying between them. The DNA for the CDR3 is TGTGCCAGCTCACCGGAGCTCCAGAACAATGAGCAGTTCTTC. Its translation: CASSPELQNNEQFF.

This clone appeared a few times. V usage is TRBV27 and J usage is TRBJ1-5; D call uncertain. This CDR3 has 16 residues. The V and J ends lost 6 bases and 4 bases respectively, with 19 bases between them. Germline V gene lookup returns CDR1 MNHEY and CDR2 SMNVEV (reference sequence). The CDR3 loop reads CASSSFKILGNQPQHF. DNA of the CDR3: TGTGCCAGCAGCTCTTTTAAAATCCTGGGGAATCAGCCCCAGCATTTT.

This chain uses TRBV7-8 with TRBJ2-5, with D tentatively TRBD2 (5 bases). Germline V gives CDR1 SGHVS, CDR2 FQNEAQ. Trimming left V 2 bases short and J 5 bases short, with 12 bases between. The CDR3 sequence is 14 residues long. CDR3 nucleotide sequence: TGTGCCAGCAGCTTATTGGCTAGCCGGGAGACCCAGTACTTC. Translating gives CASSLLASRETQYF.

This clone was seen only once. Distinct nucleotide sequences in the sample also encode this CDR3. This chain connects TRBV28 to TRBJ1-3; D remains ambiguous. CDR3 size: 15 residues. Germline loops: CDR1 MDHEN, CDR2 SYDVKM. V was cut by 3 bases and J by 0 bases, with 9 bases left in between. In nucleotides, the CDR3 is TGTGCCAGCAGTTTTATCACAGACTCTGGAAACACCATATATTTT. This translates into CASSFITDSGNTIYF.

V and J are TRBV6-6 and TRBJ1-6, with D possibly TRBD1 on 6 matching bases. Germline assignment: CDR1 MNHNY and CDR2 SVGAGI (reference sequence). V lost 7 bases, J lost 8 bases, and 12 bases lay in between. CDR3 size: 13 residues. DNA for the CDR3: TGTGCCAGCATCCAAGAGGGGGATTCACCCCTCCACTTT. It translates to CASIQEGDSPLHF.

This clone was counted a single time. CDR3 bases: TGTGCCAGCAGCCCGGGGGGCCCCCAGACCCAGTACTTC. Its translation: CASSPGGPQTQYF. The chain employs TRBV7-2 and TRBJ2-5, with a weak D call TRBD2 (7 bases). The CDR3 contains 13 residues. Germline values: CDR1 SGHTA, CDR2 FQGNSA. Trimming left V 5 bases short and J 6 bases short, with 13 bases between.

This clone occurred a few times. The CDR3 loop is CACPPVGHWNTGELFF. Here the CDR3 DNA reads TGTGCCTGCCCGCCCGTGGGACACTGGAACACCGGGGAGCTGTTTTTT. The rearrangement joins TRBV30 to TRBJ2-2; a weak D match, TRBD1 (6 bases). The CDR3 has 16 residues. Germline CDR1 GTSNPN, CDR2 SVGIG (reference sequence). V was trimmed by 6 bases and J by 1 base, leaving 18 bases between them.

This chain's CDR3 is CASSLNGAAGGYGYTF. The CDR3 DNA is TGTGCCAGCAGCTTGAATGGGGCAGCGGGGGGATATGGCTACACCTTC. The V gene is TRBV5-8, the J gene TRBJ1-2; the D gene is possibly TRBD1 (5 bases). Trimming stripped 1 base from V and 5 bases from J, with 18 bases between. This CDR3 has 16 amino acids. Germline CDR1 SGHTS, CDR2 YDEGEE.

The table lists this clone with a count of one. The V call is TRBV5-1, the J call TRBJ2-7; D might be TRBD2 (5 bases). Germline V gives CDR1 SGHRS, CDR2 YFSETQ. CDR3 size: 14 residues. V was shortened by 0 bases and J by 4 bases, with 11 bases between the two germline ends. The CDR3 sequence is CASSLGGPGYEQYF. CDR3 DNA: TGCGCCAGCAGCTTGGGAGGGCCTGGGTACGAGCAGTACTTC.

V gene TRBV18 combines with J gene TRBJ1-5; D not resolved. CDR1 and CDR2 from the germline V gene are KGHSH and LQKENI. Deletions cut 3 bases from V and 3 bases from J, with 12 bases between. This CDR3 contains 15 residues. The chain's CDR3 is CASSPGQAPNQPQHF. The CDR3 nucleotides read TGTGCCAGCTCACCTGGCCAGGCGCCCAATCAGCCCCAGCATTTT.

This clone was seen only once. The CDR3 loop is CASSERGGGSYEQYF. The CDR3 DNA is TGTGCCAGCAGTGAAAGGGGAGGAGGATCCTACGAGCAGTACTTC. This sequence joins TRBV6-1 and TRBJ2-7; TRBD2 is a possible D gene (6 bases). V was shortened by 2 bases and J by 1 base, with 12 bases between the two germline ends. CDR1 is MNHNS, CDR2 SASEGT, per germline. The CDR3 is 15 amino acids.

The chain couples TRBV11-2 to TRBJ2-5, with D perhaps given as TRBD1 or TRBD2 (5 bases each). V was trimmed by 2 bases and J by 7 bases, leaving 17 bases between them. The CDR3 has 15 amino acids. CDR1 SGHAT and CDR2 FQNNGV come from the germline V gene. The CDR3 region is CASSLILGSGGTQYF. As DNA, the CDR3 is TGTGCCAGCAGCTTAATCTTGGGCTCTGGGGGGACCCAGTACTTC.

This chain connects TRBV4-2 to TRBJ2-1; TRBD2 agrees at 15 bases. This CDR3 spans 19 amino acids. Germline CDR1 is LGHNA and CDR2 is YNFKEQ. V dropped 1 base and J dropped 7; count of bases not matched to a gene: 11. The CDR3 spells CASSQAPGTSGRMLNEQFF. The CDR3 DNA reads as TGTGCCAGCAGCCAAGCTCCGGGGACTAGCGGGAGGATGCTTAATGAGCAGTTCTTC.